Each of the 8 T cell receptor beta chains below was sequenced from the same sample in a study of T cells in Graves' hyperthyroidism and ophthalmopathy. Amplified TCR beta CDR3 regions came from RNA transcripts. The HTBI set primed first-round TCR CDR3 RT-PCR. TCRdb re-called the multiplex PCR reads with MiXCR, one entry per CDR3 protein. Seen here are more than 500,000 distinct CDR3 sequences, 15% to 20% observed once, and the top ten hold around 32%. Sequencing was performed on blood. These receptors all come from a woman in her 30s with Graves' ophthalmopathy.

This clonotype has more than one count but fewer than ten. This sequence joins TRBV5-1 and TRBJ2-1; D is unclear. Trimming removed 0 bases at V and 6 bases at J, with 13 bases between. There are 15 residues in the CDR3. The germline CDR1 and CDR2 sequences are SGHRS and YFSETQ. The CDR3 bases are TGCGCCAGCAGCTTGGGCACCCAGCAAAGCAATGAGCAGTTCTTC. Protein: CASSLGTQQSNEQFF.

V usage is TRBV12-3 or TRBV12-4 and J usage is TRBJ2-7; possible D gene TRBD2, 5 bases. The CDR3 loop spans 15 amino acids. Trimming pared 6 bases from V and 0 bases from J, leaving 15 bases between. The CDR3 nucleotides read TGTGCCAGCAGCTCCACCAACAGCGGCTCCTACGAGCAGTACTTC. This encodes CASSSTNSGSYEQYF.

This clonotype was picked up many times. The chain recombines TRBV7-8 with TRBJ2-7; 8 nucleotides align to TRBD2. The CDR3 length is 15 residues. Germline CDR1 and CDR2: SGHVS and FQNEAQ. Trimming at V came to 1 base and at J to 4 bases, leaving 6 bases not matched to a gene. The CDR3 reads CASSLVSSGIYEQYF. Here the CDR3 DNA reads TGTGCCAGCAGCTTAGTGAGTAGCGGGATATACGAGCAGTACTTC.

About this clonotype itself: One base away lies a much larger clone, so this may be a sequencing read error. The V and J genes are TRBV28 and TRBJ2-3; D might be TRBD1 (6 bases). CDR3 length equals 15 residues. CDR1 and CDR2 (germline): MDHEN, SYDVKM. The CDR3 nucleotides read TGTGCCAGCAGTTACCGGGACACAAGCATAGATACGCAGTATTTT. This sequence encodes CASSYRDTSIDTQYF. The entire variable domain, with the rest obtained from reference TRBV28 and TRBJ2-3, is as follows: DVKVTQSSRYLVKRTGEKVFLECVQDMDHENMFWYRQDPGLGLRLIYFSYDVKMKEKGDIPEGYSVSREKKERFSLILESASTNQTSMYLCASSYRDTSIDTQYFGPGTRLTVL.

This clonotype has ten or more counts. The gene calls are TRBV28 and TRBJ2-3, with D uncertain. The CDR3 runs to 13 residues. Germline CDR1 MDHEN, CDR2 SYDVKM. V was shortened by 6 bases and J by 3 bases, with 10 bases between the two germline ends. CDR3 nucleotides: TGTGCCAGCAGCAAGAGAATAACAGATACGCAGTATTTT. It yields the protein CASSKRITDTQYF.

Many counts were recorded for this clonotype. The chain combines TRBV20-1 with TRBJ2-7; 7 positions agree with TRBD1. Germline values: CDR1 DFQATT, CDR2 SNEGSKA (reference sequence). This CDR3 is 13 amino acids long. V gave up 7 bases and J gave up 6 bases; unmatched junction bases: 12. DNA of the CDR3: TGCAGTGTTTCACCGGGACAGCATATCGAGCAGTACTTC. Protein: CSVSPGQHIEQYF.

This clonotype was seen a few times. This rearrangement joins TRBV7-9 to TRBJ2-3; D is undetermined. CDR1 and CDR2 (germline): SEHNR, FQNEAQ (reference sequence). V was shortened by 3 bases and J by 0 bases, with 7 bases between the two germline ends. The CDR3 loop spans 14 amino acids. CDR3 nucleotide sequence: TGTGCCAGCAGCTTTCCCTCTAGCACAGATACGCAGTATTTT. This codes for CASSFPSSTDTQYF.

V and J are TRBV5-4 and TRBJ2-4, with D possibly TRBD1 on 6 matching bases. CDR1 and CDR2 (germline): SGHNT, YYREEE (reference sequence). V shed 4 bases and J shed 0 bases, with 11 bases lying between them. This CDR3 comprises 15 residues. CDR3 DNA: TGTGCCAGCAGCCCTTGGGACATAGCCAAAAACATTCAGTACTTC. Residues: CASSPWDIAKNIQYF.